The 11 T cell receptor beta chains reported below all come from one sample, sequenced in a study of cytomegalovirus exposure and HLA in healthy donors. The PCR had 60 Vbeta and 13 Jbeta primers. TCRdb's copy holds only in-frame clones and misses some; the assay was immunoSEQ multiplex PCR. Of over 150,000 clones in the sample, about 70% are singletons; the top ten hold approximately 4.5%. The sample consisted of PBMCs. The receptor set was obtained from a woman under 30 in good health and CMV-seropositive.

This chain joins TRBV29-1 and TRBJ2-7; 8 nucleotides match TRBD1. From germline, CDR1 is SQVTM and CDR2 ANQGSEA. Trimming removed 4 bases from V and 3 bases from J; junction bases left unmatched: 8. The CDR3 spans 14 residues. CDR3 residues: CSVVSWTGIYEQYF. CDR3 nucleotides: TGCAGCGTTGTCTCCTGGACAGGGATCTACGAGCAGTACTTC.

Written as DNA, the CDR3 is TGTGCCAGCAGCAAAGGACAGGGGCTATACAATGAGCAGTTCTTC. It translates to CASSKGQGLYNEQFF. The chain couples TRBV5-6 to TRBJ2-1; 9 nucleotides line up with TRBD1. The germline V gene has CDR1 SGHDT and CDR2 YYEEEE. The CDR3 length is 15 residues. V lost 4 bases, J lost 4 bases, and 6 bases stayed unmatched.

The chain has TRBV27 and TRBJ2-7; 7 bases fit TRBD1. The V gene end was trimmed by 5 bases and the J gene end by 2 bases; junction bases not matched to a gene: 6. The V gene's germline CDR1 is MNHEY and CDR2 SMNVEV (reference sequence). The CDR3 has 14 amino acids. CDR3 nucleotide sequence: TGTGCCAGCAGTGCCTACAGGGGTCCCTACGAGCAGTACTTC. It yields the protein CASSAYRGPYEQYF.

The chain is built from TRBV2 and TRBJ1-4; 7 positions agree with TRBD1. Germline V gene lookup returns CDR1 SNHLY and CDR2 FYNNEI. The junction had 3 bases not matched to a gene; V was cut back by 6 bases and J by 8 bases. The CDR3 length is 12 residues. CDR3 sequence (DNA): TGTGCCAGCAGAAACAGGGGAGAAAAACTGTTTTTT. Translated: CASRNRGEKLFF.

The chain uses TRBV5-5 and TRBJ2-7; possible D gene TRBD1, 6 bases. Germline V gene data show CDR1 as SGHKS and CDR2 as YYEKEE (reference sequence). V shed 0 bases and J shed 3 bases, with 22 bases lying between them. There are 18 residues in the CDR3. The CDR3: CASSLAYSSWQGLYEQYF. In nucleotides, the CDR3 is TGTGCCAGCAGCTTGGCTTATTCCTCGTGGCAGGGGCTCTACGAGCAGTACTTC.

The rearrangement uses TRBV11-2 and TRBJ2-1; D possibly corresponds to TRBD2 (5 bases). The germline V gene has CDR1 SGHAT and CDR2 FQNNGV. Trimming took off 1 base at V and 4 bases at J, with 17 bases between the two ends. The CDR3 sequence is 17 residues long. The DNA for the CDR3 is TGTGCCAGCAGCTTAGTGGCTGACTATTTGGCATACAATGAGCAGTTCTTC. Translation: CASSLVADYLAYNEQFF.

The rearrangement uses TRBV5-1 and TRBJ2-7; 8 positions agree with TRBD2. Germline loops: CDR1 SGHRS, CDR2 YFSETQ. V lost 7 bases and J lost 3; bases outside the gene matches: 9. CDR3 length equals 14 residues. The DNA for the CDR3 is TGCGCCAGCTCCCCCGGGACTAGTTACTACGAGCAGTACTTC. Protein product: CASSPGTSYYEQYF.

This chain connects TRBV19 to TRBJ2-3, with a tentative D call TRBD2 (6 bases). The V and J ends lost 6 bases and 0 bases respectively, with 13 bases between them. Germline CDR1 LNHDA, CDR2 SQIVND (reference sequence). The CDR3 is 15 amino acids. CDR3 coding DNA: TGTGCCAGTAGCTTCACTAGCTTTAGCACAGATACGCAGTATTTT. Protein product: CASSFTSFSTDTQYF.

The chain joins TRBV5-6 to TRBJ2-2; 7 bases map to TRBD1. CDR1 and CDR2 (germline): SGHDT, YYEEEE. The CDR3 runs to 15 residues. V was clipped by 4 bases and J by 3 bases; unmatched bases: 6. As DNA, the CDR3 is TGTGCCAGCAGCCTGGACAGGTTCTACACCGGGGAGCTGTTTTTT. Its protein product is CASSLDRFYTGELFF.

This clone was recorded a few times. The rearrangement links TRBV11-2 to TRBJ2-7, with TRBD2 identical over 10 bases. This CDR3 is built from 16 residues. Germline lookup yields CDR1 SGHAT and CDR2 FQNNGV. Trimming took 0 bases from V and 2 from J; bases not matched to a gene: 4. The CDR3 coding sequence is TGTGCCAGCAGCTTAGATCGCACTAGCGGGGCCTACGAGCAGTACTTC. This sequence encodes CASSLDRTSGAYEQYF.

The chain recombines TRBV9 with TRBJ2-2, with D uncertain. Trimming pared 2 bases from V and 4 bases from J, leaving 6 bases between. Germline V gene data show CDR1 as SGDLS and CDR2 as YYNGEE. The CDR3 is made up of 13 amino acids. The CDR3 region is CASSVVSTGELFF. CDR3 nucleotides: TGTGCCAGCAGCGTTGTCAGCACCGGGGAGCTGTTTTTT.